The clone carrying this TCR beta chain was seen at least ten times. As yet, its antigen is unknown. Then a second PCR, running about 7 to 11 cycles, was carried out with a sample-barcoded 5' primer and a J-beta primer mix. TCRdb ran MiXCR on the 5' RACE reads and lists one entry per CDR3 protein. Among some 930,000 distinct CDR3 sequences listed, about 28% were seen once. Ten milliliters of peripheral blood were drawn from each donor. The V and J ends lost 4 bases and 6 bases, in that order; junction bases with no gene match: 6. CDR1 is SQVTM and CDR2 is ANQGSEA in the germline V gene. CDR3 length: 13 amino acids. This sample stems from a study of blood T cells in healthy people across ages. Whole-study findings and limits: With donor CMV status unknown, expanded clonotype changes were possibly confounded.

The sample was also linked to a second study, of T cells of mothers and their children. As that report states: For related and unrelated pairs alike, thymic selection shapes TCR recombination output similarly.

This chain links TRBV29-1 with TRBJ1-2; 9 bases line up with TRBD1. The clonotype was recovered from a woman aged 40 to 55 in good health. What was sequenced was blood. The CDR3 DNA follows: TGCAGCGTTGGACCCGGGACAGGGAATGGCTACACCTTC. Translating gives CSVGPGTGNGYTF.